What follows are 20 T cell receptor beta chains derived from one specimen sequenced in a study of Ad26.COV2.S vaccination and SARS-CoV-2 variants. Specified treatment: 19 received Ad26.COV2.S at low or high dose, single or two shots; about 5 received placebo; per-sample allocation not given. Each sample was drawn 63 days after the first injection (of vaccine or placebo). Only in-frame clones appear in the TCRdb table, and some are missing; sequencing was by immunoSEQ multiplex PCR. This repertoire shows 300,000 to 350,000 clones, approximately 87% found once; its top ten account for 5.5%. Sample: peripheral blood, taken in a trial of Ad26.COV2.S vaccine versus placebo. The receptors originated from a person aged 18 to 59 who received the Ad26.COV2.S COVID-19 vaccine or a placebo.

This chain joins TRBV7-9 and TRBJ1-2; D is ambiguous. The CDR3 covers 15 residues. Trimming took off 0 bases at V and 6 bases at J, with 14 bases between the two ends. The germline CDR1 and CDR2 sequences are SEHNR and FQNEAQ (reference sequence). The CDR3 here is CASSLASGQSDGYTF. CDR3 DNA: TGTGCCAGCAGCTTAGCGAGCGGGCAGTCCGATGGCTACACCTTC.

The chain employs TRBV5-4 and TRBJ1-2; D gene uncertain. The germline V gene has CDR1 SGHNT and CDR2 YYREEE (reference sequence). Trimming pared 3 bases from V and 3 bases from J, leaving 12 bases between. The CDR3 has 14 amino acids. CDR3 sequence reads: CASSSSVGDYGYTF. The DNA of the CDR3 is TGTGCCAGCAGCTCGTCTGTGGGAGACTATGGCTACACCTTC.

This sequence joins TRBV19 and TRBJ1-5, with D possibly being TRBD1 (6 bases). CDR3 size: 12 residues. The ends were cut back, 5 bases at V and 15 bases at J, with 17 bases in the middle. Looked up from germline, CDR1 is LNHDA and CDR2 is SQIVND (reference sequence). CDR3: CASSPIGQRMHF. DNA of the CDR3: TGTGCCAGTAGTCCGATCGGACAGAGGATGCATTTT.

The rearrangement uses TRBV5-5 and TRBJ1-2; no firm D call. From germline, CDR1 is SGHKS and CDR2 YYEKEE (reference sequence). The CDR3 has 14 amino acids. V gave up 4 bases and J gave up 5 bases, with 15 bases separating them. CDR3 coding DNA: TGTGCCAGCAGCGCCGAACAGCTTTCTTATGGCTACACCTTC. The encoded protein is CASSAEQLSYGYTF.

This chain links TRBV5-6 with TRBJ1-5, with TRBD1 as a possible D gene (5 bases). The CDR3 runs 14 residues. Trimming took off 0 bases at V and 6 bases at J, with 10 bases between the two ends. CDR1 is SGHDT and CDR2 is YYEEEE in the germline V gene. The CDR3 sequence: CASSLAPGGQPQHF. CDR3 sequence (DNA): TGTGCCAGCAGCTTGGCCCCGGGGGGTCAGCCCCAGCATTTT.

The chain links TRBV6-5 to TRBJ1-1; 7 bases agree with TRBD1. V lost 0 bases to trimming and J lost 9 bases; unmatched junction nucleotides: 4. The CDR3 has 13 residues. The germline CDR1 and CDR2 sequences are MNHEY and SVGAGI. The CDR3 sequence is CASSYSEGAKAFF. The CDR3 DNA reads as TGTGCCAGCAGTTACTCGGAGGGGGCAAAAGCTTTCTTT.

The V and J genes are TRBV7-6 and TRBJ1-2; D uncertain. This CDR3 is built from 16 residues. Trimming removed 5 bases from V and 0 bases from J, with 16 bases in between. Germline loops: CDR1 SGHVS, CDR2 FNYEAQ. The CDR3 region is CASSLGLRSANYGYTF. Written as DNA, the CDR3 is TGTGCCAGCAGCCTCGGACTGCGGAGTGCTAACTATGGCTACACCTTC.

This rearrangement joins TRBV18 to TRBJ2-3, with TRBD2 identical over 9 bases. The V and J ends lost 3 bases and 6 bases, in that order; junction bases with no gene match: 16. Germline CDR1 reads KGHSH; CDR2 reads LQKENI. This CDR3 contains 18 residues. CDR3 amino acids: CASSPVTLAGPQADTQYF. The CDR3 DNA is TGTGCCAGCTCACCGGTCACTCTAGCGGGGCCCCAGGCGGATACGCAGTATTTT.

The gene calls are TRBV4-3 and TRBJ1-2; 9 bases map to TRBD1. CDR3 length equals 17 residues. Germline-derived CDR1 and CDR2 are LGHNA and YSLEER. V trimming: 1 base; J trimming: 8 bases; junction bases outside the gene matches: 14. Written as DNA, the CDR3 is TGCGCCAGCAGCCAAGTAGGGACCTCAGACAGGGGGGAAGGCTACACCTTC. Translating gives CASSQVGTSDRGEGYTF.

V and J are TRBV28 and TRBJ1-2; D call uncertain. Trimming removed 6 bases at V and 8 bases at J, with 16 bases between. This CDR3 contains 13 residues. Germline assignment: CDR1 MDHEN and CDR2 SYDVKM. CDR3 DNA: TGTGCCAGCAGCCCAAACCCCGGTGGGGGCTACACCTTC. This gives the protein CASSPNPGGGYTF.

The J gene is TRBJ1-6, the V gene TRBV12-3 or TRBV12-4; D unresolved. Trimming took 9 bases from V and 6 from J, leaving 12 bases between them. This CDR3 contains 13 residues. The CDR3 here is CASRAVPNSPLHF. The DNA for the CDR3 is TGTGCCAGTAGGGCGGTCCCTAATTCACCCCTCCACTTT.

The chain links TRBV5-6 to TRBJ1-2; the D gene is possibly TRBD1 (6 bases). Trimming took off 4 bases at V and 8 bases at J, with 15 bases between the two ends. The CDR3 loop spans 13 amino acids. CDR1 is SGHDT, CDR2 YYEEEE, per germline. The CDR3: CASSPDSLRGYTF. The CDR3 DNA reads TGTGCCAGCAGCCCGGACAGCCTCCGGGGCTACACCTTC.

The V call is TRBV20-1, the J call TRBJ1-4; no firm D call. With 3 bases removed from V and 0 bases from J, the gap between germline ends came to 8 bases. The CDR3 totals 14 residues. CDR1 DFQATT and CDR2 SNEGSKA come from the germline V gene (reference sequence). CDR3 loop: CSASPGSTNEKLFF. The CDR3, as DNA: TGCAGTGCTAGTCCCGGCTCAACTAATGAAAAACTGTTTTTT.

The CDR3 nucleotides are TGTGCCAGCAGCCAAGATGGTCTTTTAGGGGGACTCCTAGCGAACACTGAAGCTTTCTTT. Translating it yields CASSQDGLLGGLLANTEAFF. The gene calls are TRBV4-2 and TRBJ1-1; TRBD1 might be the D (6 bases). The CDR3 has 20 amino acids. The V and J ends lost 0 bases and 1 base respectively, with 24 bases between them. Germline V lookup: CDR1 LGHNA, CDR2 YNFKEQ.

The chain combines TRBV5-1 with TRBJ2-5; the match to TRBD2 covers 10 bases. Germline values: CDR1 SGHRS, CDR2 YFSETQ. The length of the CDR3 is 18 residues. After removal of 3 bases from V and 3 bases from J, the junction contained 14 bases not matched to a gene. The CDR3 region is CASSSRGSGGPAEETQYF. CDR3 nucleotides: TGCGCCAGCAGCTCCCGGGGTAGCGGGGGGCCGGCCGAAGAGACCCAGTACTTC.

The V call is TRBV7-2, the J call TRBJ1-3; the match to TRBD1 covers 7 bases. CDR3 length: 15 residues. Unmatched junction bases numbered 9, after V lost 6 bases and J lost 4 bases. Looked up from germline, CDR1 is SGHTA and CDR2 is FQGNSA. CDR3 DNA sequence: TGTGCCAGCAGGCTAGGGGGGGACAGCGGAAACACCATATATTTT. Protein product: CASRLGGDSGNTIYF.

This clone was observed a few times. V usage is TRBV19 and J usage is TRBJ1-6, with no clear D. CDR3 length: 15 amino acids. V lost 6 bases and J 4 bases, leaving 13 bases between the germline ends. Germline loops: CDR1 LNHDA, CDR2 SQIVND (reference sequence). Here the CDR3 DNA reads TGTGCCAGTAGCGGCCTGCTCGGTTATAATTCACCCCTCCACTTT. Its translation is CASSGLLGYNSPLHF.

This clone was picked up a small number of times. The V and J genes are TRBV2 and TRBJ1-2, with D uncertain. The germline CDR1 and CDR2 sequences are SNHLY and FYNNEI. There are 13 residues in the CDR3. V was shortened by 7 bases and J by 4 bases, with 13 bases between the two germline ends. CDR3 in amino acids: CASNLGASYGYTF. DNA of the CDR3: TGTGCCAGCAATCTAGGTGCTTCCTATGGCTACACCTTC. Variable domain in full (rest from reference TRBV2 and TRBJ1-2): EPEVTQTPSHQVTQMGQEVILRCVPISNHLYFYWYRQILGQKVEFLVSFYNNEISEKSEIFDDQFSVERPDGSNFTLKIRSTKLEDSAMYFCASNLGASYGYTFGSGTRLTVV.

The chain has TRBV5-1 and TRBJ2-3; 9 bases agree with TRBD2. The CDR3 runs to 15 residues. V shed 6 bases, J shed 1 base, and the junction held 6 bases outside the gene matches. Germline lookup yields CDR1 SGHRS and CDR2 YFSETQ. CDR3 nucleotide sequence: TGCGCCAGCAAGGTAGCGGGGGCCCGCACAGATACGCAGTATTTT. Protein product: CASKVAGARTDTQYF.

The V call is TRBV11-2, the J call TRBJ2-7, with 8 bases matching TRBD2. Germline CDR1 is SGHAT and CDR2 is FQNNGV. Trimming removed 1 base from V and 6 bases from J; junction bases left unmatched: 14. The CDR3 contains 17 residues. CDR3 sequence reads: CASSLVVRLAGLVEQYV. CDR3 nucleotide sequence: TGTGCCAGCAGCTTAGTTGTAAGGCTAGCGGGCCTAGTCGAGCAGTACGTC.